This T cell receptor (beta chain) originates from a study of T cell responses to AZD1222 COVID-19 vaccine. Whole-study context: Second-dose schedules of about 4 or about 12 weeks were combined. Regarding the study as a whole: Females outnumbered males among donors, who were mostly white British; clonal diversity was possibly underestimated. Researchers report vaccine-associated CD4 TCRs spanning spike, with dominance at 160-218 and 743-854. The repertoires were collected only after the peak T cell response.

Method: immunoSEQ multiplex PCR; TCRdb's copy keeps in-frame clones and lacks some. This table holds approximately 90,000 clones, nearly 90% found once. V shed 3 bases and J shed 7 bases, with 15 bases lying between them. The CDR3 runs 14 residues. CDR1 is MDHEN and CDR2 is SYDVKM in the germline V gene. For this clone: Its specificity is not known.

Specimen: peripheral blood, collected on day 0 of AZD1222 vaccination. The V gene is TRBV28, the J gene TRBJ1-2; no definite D call. The sequence derives from an adult in good health. The DNA for the CDR3 is TGTGCCAGCAGTTTTTCGGGGAGCGTGGGTGGCTACACCTTC. Translated, it gives CASSFSGSVGGYTF.